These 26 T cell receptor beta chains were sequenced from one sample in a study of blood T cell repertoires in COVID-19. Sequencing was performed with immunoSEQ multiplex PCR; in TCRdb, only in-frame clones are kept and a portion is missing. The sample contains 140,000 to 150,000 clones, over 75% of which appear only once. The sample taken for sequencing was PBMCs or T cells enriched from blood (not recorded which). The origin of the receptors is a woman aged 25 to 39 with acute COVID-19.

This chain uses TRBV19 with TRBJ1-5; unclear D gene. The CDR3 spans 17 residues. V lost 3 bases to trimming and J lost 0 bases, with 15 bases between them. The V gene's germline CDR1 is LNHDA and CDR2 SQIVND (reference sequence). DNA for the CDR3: TGTGCCAGTAGTATTCTAGACGGTTTTGGTAGCAATCAGCCCCAGCATTTT. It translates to CASSILDGFGSNQPQHF.

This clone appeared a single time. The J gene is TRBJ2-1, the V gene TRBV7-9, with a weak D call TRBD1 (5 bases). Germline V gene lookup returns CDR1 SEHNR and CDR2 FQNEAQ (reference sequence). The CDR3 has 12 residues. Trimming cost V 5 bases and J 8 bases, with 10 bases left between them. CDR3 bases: TGTGCCAGCAGCCCCCAAGGGGATGAGCAGTTCTTC. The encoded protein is CASSPQGDEQFF.

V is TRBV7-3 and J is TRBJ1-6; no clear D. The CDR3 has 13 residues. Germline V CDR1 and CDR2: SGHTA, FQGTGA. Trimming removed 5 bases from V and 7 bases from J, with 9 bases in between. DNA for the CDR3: TGTGCCAGCAGCAAGAGACAAAATTCACCCCTCCACTTT. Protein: CASSKRQNSPLHF.

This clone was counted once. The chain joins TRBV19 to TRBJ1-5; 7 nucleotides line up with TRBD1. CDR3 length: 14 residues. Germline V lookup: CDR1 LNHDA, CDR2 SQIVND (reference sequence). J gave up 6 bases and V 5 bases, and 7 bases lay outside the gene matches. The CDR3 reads CASSDRVGGQPQHF. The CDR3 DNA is TGTGCCAGTAGTGACAGGGTTGGGGGTCAGCCCCAGCATTTT.

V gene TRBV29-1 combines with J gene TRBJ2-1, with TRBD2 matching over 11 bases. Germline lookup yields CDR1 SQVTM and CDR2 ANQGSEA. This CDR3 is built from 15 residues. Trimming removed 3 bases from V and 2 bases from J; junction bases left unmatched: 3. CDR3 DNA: TGCAGCGTTGAGGCACTAGCGGGAGCCTACAATGAGCAGTTCTTC. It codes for CSVEALAGAYNEQFF.

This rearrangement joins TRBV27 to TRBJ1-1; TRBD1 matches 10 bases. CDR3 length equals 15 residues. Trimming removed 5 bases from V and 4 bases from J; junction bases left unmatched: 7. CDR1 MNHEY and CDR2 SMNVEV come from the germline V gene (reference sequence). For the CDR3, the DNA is TGTGCCAGCAGTCCGAAAGACAGGGGGCTCACTGAAGCTTTCTTT. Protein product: CASSPKDRGLTEAFF.

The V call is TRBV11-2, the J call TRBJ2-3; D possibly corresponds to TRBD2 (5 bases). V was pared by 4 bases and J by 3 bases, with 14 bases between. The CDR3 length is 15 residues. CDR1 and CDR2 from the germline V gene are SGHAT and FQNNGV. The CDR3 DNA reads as TGTGCCAGCAGCTCCCCCCGTGGAGGAACAGATACGCAGTATTTT. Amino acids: CASSSPRGGTDTQYF.

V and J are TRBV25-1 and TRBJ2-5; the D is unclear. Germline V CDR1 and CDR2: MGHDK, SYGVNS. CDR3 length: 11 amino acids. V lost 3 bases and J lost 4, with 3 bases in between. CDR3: CASSDRETQYF. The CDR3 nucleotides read TGTGCCAGCAGTGACAGAGAGACCCAGTACTTC.

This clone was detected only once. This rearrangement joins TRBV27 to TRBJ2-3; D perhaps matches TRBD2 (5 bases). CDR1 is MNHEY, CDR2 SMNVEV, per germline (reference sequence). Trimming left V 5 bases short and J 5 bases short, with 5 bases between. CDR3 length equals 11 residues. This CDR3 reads CASSTRDTQYF. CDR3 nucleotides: TGTGCCAGCAGTACTAGAGATACGCAGTATTTT.

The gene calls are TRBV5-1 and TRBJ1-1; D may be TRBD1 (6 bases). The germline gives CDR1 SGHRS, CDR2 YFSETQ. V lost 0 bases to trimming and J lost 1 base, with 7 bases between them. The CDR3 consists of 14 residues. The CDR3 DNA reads TGCGCCAGCAGCTTGGCACAGGGGAACACTGAAGCTTTCTTT. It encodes CASSLAQGNTEAFF.

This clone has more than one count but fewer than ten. The CDR3 here is CASSQDRGTYNEQFF. CDR3 coding DNA: TGTGCCAGCAGCCAAGACAGGGGGACCTACAATGAGCAGTTCTTC. This chain joins TRBV4-2 and TRBJ2-1; 7 nucleotides agree with TRBD1. This CDR3 comprises 15 residues. J gave up 2 bases and V 0 bases, and 1 base lay outside the gene matches. In germline, CDR1 is LGHNA, CDR2 YNFKEQ.

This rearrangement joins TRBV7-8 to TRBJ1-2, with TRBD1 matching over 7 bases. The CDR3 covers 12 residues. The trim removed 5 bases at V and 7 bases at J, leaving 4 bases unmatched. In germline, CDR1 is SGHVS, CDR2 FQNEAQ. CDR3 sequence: CASSPTGVGYTF. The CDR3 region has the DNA TGTGCCAGCAGCCCAACAGGGGTTGGCTACACCTTC.

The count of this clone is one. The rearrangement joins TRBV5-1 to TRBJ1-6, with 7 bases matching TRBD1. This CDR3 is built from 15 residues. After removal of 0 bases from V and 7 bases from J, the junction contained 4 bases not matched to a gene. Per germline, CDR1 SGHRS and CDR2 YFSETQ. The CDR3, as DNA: TGCGCCAGCAGCTTGGCCGGCAGGGGGAATTCACCCCTCCACTTT. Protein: CASSLAGRGNSPLHF.

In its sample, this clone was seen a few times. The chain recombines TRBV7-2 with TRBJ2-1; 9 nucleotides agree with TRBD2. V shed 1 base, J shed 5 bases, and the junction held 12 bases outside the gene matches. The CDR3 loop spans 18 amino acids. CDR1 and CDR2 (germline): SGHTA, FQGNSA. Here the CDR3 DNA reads TGTGCCAGCAGCTTAGATCTAGGCGGGAGGGGCGACGACAATGAGCAGTTCTTC. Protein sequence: CASSLDLGGRGDDNEQFF.

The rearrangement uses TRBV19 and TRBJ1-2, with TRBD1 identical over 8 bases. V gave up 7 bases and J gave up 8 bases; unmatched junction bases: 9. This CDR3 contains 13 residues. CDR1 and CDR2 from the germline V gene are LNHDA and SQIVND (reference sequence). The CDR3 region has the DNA TGTGCCAGTACCACAGGGGGGATCGTGGGCTACACCTTC. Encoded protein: CASTTGGIVGYTF. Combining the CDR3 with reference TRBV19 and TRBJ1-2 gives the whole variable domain DGGITQSPKYLFRKEGQNVTLSCEQNLNHDAMYWYRQDPGQGLRLIYYSQIVNDFQKGDIAEGYSVSREKKESFPLTVTSAQKNPTAFYLCASTTGGIVGYTFGSGTRLTVV.

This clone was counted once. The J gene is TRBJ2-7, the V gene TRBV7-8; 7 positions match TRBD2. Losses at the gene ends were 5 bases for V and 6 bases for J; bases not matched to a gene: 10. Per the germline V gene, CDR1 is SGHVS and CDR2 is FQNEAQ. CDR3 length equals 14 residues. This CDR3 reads CASSDSGPKGEQYF. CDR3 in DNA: TGTGCCAGCAGCGATAGCGGGCCCAAGGGCGAGCAGTACTTC. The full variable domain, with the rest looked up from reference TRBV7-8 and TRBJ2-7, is GAGVSQSPRYKVAKRGQDVALRCDPISGHVSLFWYQQALGQGPEFLTYFQNEAQLDKSGLPSDRFFAERPEGSVSTLKIQRTQQEDSAVYLCASSDSGPKGEQYFGPGTRLTVT.

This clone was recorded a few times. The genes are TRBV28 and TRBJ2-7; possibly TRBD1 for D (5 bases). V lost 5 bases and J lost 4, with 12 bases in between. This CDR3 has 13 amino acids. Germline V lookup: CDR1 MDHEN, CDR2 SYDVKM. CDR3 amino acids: CASSKAGRYEQYF. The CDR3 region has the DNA TGTGCCAGCAGTAAAGCAGGGCGTTACGAGCAGTACTTC.

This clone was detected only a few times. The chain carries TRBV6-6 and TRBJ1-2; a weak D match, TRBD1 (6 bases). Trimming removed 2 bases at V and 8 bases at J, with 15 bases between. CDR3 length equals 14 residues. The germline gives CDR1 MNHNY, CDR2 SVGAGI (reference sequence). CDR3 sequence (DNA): TGTGCCAGCAGTTACACTTCAGGGGATGTGGGCTACACCTTC. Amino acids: CASSYTSGDVGYTF.

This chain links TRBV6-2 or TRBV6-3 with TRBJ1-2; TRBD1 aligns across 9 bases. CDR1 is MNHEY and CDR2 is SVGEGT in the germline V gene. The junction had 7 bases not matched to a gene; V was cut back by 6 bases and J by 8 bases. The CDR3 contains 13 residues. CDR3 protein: CASSWDRVGGYTF. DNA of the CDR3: TGTGCCAGCAGCTGGGACAGGGTCGGAGGCTACACCTTC.

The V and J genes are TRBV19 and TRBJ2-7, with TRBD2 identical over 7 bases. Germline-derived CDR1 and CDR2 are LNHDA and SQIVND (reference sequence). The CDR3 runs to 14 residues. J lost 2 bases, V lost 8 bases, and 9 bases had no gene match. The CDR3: CASGLTSDPYEQYF. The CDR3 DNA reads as TGTGCCAGTGGTCTTACTAGCGACCCCTACGAGCAGTACTTC. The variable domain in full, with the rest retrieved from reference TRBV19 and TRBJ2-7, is DGGITQSPKYLFRKEGQNVTLSCEQNLNHDAMYWYRQDPGQGLRLIYYSQIVNDFQKGDIAEGYSVSREKKESFPLTVTSAQKNPTAFYLCASGLTSDPYEQYFGPGTRLTVT.

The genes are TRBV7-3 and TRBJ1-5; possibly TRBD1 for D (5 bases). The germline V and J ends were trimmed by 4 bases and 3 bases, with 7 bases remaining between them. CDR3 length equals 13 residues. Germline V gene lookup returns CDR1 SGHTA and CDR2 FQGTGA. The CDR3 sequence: CASSWTLNQPQHF. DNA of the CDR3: TGTGCCAGCAGCTGGACACTCAATCAGCCCCAGCATTTT.

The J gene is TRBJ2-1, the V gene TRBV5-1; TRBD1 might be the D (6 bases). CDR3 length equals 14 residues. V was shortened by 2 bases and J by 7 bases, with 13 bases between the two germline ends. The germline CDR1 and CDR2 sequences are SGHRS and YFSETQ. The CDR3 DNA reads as TGCGCCAGCAGCTTATCCGGGACAACAAATGAGCAGTTCTTC. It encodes CASSLSGTTNEQFF.

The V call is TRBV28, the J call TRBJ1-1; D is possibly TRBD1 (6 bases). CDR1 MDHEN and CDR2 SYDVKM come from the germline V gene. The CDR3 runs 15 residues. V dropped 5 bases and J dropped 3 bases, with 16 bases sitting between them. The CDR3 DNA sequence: TGTGCCAGCAGTGGGGGCGGGTCTGGGGACACTGAAGCTTTCTTT. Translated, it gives CASSGGGSGDTEAFF.

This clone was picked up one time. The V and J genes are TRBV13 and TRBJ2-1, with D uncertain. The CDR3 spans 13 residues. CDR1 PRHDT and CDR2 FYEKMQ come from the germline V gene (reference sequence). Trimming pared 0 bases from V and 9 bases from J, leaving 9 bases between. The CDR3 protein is CASSLGLDIEQFF. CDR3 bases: TGTGCCAGCAGCTTAGGACTTGACATTGAGCAGTTCTTC.

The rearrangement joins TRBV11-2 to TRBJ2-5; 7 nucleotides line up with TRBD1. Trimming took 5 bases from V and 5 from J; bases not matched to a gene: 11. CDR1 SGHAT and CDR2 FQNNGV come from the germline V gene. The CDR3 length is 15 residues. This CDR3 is CASSEWGQPRETQYF. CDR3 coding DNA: TGTGCCAGCAGCGAGTGGGGACAGCCTCGGGAGACCCAGTACTTC.

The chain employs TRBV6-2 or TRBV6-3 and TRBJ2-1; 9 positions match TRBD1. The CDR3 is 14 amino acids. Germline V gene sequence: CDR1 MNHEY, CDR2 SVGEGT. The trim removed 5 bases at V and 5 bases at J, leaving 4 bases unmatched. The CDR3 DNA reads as TGTGCCAGCAGTCGGGACAGGGCTCACAATGAGCAGTTCTTC. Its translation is CASSRDRAHNEQFF.